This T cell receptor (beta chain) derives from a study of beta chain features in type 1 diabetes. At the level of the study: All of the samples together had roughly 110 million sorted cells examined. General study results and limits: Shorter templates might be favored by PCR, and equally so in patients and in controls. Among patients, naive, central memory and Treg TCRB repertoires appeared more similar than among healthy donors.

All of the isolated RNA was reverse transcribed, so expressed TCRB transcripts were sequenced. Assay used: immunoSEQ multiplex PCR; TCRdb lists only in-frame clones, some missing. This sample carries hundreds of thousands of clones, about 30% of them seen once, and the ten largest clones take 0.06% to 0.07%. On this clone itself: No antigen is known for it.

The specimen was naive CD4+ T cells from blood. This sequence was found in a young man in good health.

CDR3 nucleotide sequence: TGCGCCAGCAGCTGGGGCCTTGGCGAGCAGTACTTC. As protein: CASSWGLGEQYF. The chain recombines TRBV5-1 with TRBJ2-7; D might be TRBD1 (5 bases). Germline V gene lookup returns CDR1 SGHRS and CDR2 YFSETQ. This CDR3 has 12 amino acids. Trimming removed 3 bases from V and 6 bases from J, with 10 bases in between.